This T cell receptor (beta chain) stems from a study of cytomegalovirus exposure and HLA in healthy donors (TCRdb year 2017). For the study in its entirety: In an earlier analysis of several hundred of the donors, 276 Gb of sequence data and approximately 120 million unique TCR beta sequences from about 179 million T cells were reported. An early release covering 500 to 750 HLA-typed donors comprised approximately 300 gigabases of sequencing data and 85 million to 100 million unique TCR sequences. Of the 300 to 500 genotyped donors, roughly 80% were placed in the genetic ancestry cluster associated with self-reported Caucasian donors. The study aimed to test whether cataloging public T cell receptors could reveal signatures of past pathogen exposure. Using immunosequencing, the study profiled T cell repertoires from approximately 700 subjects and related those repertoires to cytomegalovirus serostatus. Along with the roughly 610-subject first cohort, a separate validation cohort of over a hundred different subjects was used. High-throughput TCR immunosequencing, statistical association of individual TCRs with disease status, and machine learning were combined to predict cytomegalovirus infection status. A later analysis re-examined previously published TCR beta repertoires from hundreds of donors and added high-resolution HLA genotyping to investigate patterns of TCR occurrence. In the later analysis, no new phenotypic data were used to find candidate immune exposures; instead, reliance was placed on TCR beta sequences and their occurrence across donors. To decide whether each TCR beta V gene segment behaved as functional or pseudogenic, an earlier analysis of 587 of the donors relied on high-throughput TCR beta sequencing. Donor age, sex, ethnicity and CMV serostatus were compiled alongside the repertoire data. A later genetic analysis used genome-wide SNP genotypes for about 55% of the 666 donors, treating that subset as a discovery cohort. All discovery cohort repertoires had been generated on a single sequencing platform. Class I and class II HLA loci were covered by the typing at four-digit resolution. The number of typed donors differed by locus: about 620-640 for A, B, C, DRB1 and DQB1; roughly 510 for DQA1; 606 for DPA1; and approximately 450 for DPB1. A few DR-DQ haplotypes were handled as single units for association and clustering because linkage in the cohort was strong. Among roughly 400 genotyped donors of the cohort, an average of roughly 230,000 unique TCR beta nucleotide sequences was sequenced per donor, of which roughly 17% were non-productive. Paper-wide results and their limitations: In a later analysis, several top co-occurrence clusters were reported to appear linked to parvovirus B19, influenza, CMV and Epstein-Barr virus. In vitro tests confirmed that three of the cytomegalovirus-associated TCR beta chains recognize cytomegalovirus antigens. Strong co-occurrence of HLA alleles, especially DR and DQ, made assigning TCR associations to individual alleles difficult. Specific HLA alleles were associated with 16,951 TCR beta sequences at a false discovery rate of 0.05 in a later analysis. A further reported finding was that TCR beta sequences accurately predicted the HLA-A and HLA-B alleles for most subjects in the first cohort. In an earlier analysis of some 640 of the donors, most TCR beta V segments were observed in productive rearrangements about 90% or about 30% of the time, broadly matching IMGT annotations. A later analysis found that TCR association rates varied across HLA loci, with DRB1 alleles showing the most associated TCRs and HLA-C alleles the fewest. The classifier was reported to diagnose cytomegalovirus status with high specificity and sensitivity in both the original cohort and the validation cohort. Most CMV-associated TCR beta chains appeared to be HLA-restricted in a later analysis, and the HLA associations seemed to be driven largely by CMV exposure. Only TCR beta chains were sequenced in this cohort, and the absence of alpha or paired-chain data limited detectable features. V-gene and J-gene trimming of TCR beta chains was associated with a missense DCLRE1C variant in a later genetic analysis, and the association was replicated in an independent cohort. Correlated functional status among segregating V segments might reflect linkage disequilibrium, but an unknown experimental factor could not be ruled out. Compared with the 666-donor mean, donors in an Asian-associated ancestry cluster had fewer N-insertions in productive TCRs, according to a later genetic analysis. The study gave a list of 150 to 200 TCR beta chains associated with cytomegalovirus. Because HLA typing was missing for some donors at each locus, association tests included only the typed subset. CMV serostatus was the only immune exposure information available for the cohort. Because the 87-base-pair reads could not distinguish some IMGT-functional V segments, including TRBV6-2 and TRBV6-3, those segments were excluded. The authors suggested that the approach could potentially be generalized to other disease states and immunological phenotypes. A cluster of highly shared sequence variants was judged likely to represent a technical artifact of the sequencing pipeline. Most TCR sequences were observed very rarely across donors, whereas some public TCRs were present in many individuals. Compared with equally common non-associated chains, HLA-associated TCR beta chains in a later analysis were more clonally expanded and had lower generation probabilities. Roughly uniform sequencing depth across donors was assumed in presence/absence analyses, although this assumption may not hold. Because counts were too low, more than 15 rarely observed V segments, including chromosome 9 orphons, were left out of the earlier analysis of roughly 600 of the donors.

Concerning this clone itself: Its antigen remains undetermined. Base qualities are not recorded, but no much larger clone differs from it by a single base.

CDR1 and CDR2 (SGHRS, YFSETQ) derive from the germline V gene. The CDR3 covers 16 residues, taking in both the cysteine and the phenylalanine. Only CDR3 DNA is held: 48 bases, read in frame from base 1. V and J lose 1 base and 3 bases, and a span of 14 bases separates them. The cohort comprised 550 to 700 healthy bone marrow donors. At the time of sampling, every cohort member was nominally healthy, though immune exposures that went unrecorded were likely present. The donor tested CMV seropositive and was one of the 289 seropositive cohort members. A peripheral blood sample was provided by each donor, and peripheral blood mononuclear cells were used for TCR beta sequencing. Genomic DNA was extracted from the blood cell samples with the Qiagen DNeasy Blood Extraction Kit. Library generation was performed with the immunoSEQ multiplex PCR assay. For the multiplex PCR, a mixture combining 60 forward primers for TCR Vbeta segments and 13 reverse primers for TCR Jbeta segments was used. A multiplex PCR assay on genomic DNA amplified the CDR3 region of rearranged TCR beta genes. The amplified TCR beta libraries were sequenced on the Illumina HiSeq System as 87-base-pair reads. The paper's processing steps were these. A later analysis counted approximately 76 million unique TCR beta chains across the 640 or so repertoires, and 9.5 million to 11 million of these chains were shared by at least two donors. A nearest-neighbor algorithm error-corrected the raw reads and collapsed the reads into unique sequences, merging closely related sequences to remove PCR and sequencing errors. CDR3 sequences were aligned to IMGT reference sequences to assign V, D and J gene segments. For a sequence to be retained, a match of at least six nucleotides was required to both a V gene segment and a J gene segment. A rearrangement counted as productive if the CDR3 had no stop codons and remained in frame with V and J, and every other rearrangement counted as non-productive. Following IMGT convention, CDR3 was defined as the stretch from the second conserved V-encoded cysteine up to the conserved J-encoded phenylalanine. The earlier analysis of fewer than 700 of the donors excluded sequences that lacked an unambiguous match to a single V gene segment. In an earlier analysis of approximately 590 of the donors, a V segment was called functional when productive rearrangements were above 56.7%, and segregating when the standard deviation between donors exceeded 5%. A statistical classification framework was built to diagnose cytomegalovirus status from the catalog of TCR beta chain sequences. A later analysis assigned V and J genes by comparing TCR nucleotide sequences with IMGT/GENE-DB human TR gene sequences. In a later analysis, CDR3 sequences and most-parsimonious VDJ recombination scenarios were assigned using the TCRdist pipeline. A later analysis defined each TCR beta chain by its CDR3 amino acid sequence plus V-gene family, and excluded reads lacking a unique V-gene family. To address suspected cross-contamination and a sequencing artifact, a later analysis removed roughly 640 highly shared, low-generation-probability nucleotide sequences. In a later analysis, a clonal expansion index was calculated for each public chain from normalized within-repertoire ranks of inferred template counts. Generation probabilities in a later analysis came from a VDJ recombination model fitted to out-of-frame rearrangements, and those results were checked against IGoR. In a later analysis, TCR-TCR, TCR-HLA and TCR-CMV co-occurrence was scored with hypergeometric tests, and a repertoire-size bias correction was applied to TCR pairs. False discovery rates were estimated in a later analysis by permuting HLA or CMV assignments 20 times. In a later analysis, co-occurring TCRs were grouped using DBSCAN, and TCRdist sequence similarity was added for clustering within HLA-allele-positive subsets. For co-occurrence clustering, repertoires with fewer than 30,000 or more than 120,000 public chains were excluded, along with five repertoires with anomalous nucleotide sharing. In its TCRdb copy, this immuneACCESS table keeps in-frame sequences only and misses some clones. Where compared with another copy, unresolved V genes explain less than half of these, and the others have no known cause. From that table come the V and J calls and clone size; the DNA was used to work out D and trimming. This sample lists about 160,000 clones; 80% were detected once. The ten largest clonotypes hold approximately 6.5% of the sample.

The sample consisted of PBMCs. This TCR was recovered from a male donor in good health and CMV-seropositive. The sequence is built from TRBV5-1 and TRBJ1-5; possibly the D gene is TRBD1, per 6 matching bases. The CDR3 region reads CASSLNPGVNNQPQHF. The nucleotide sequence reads TGCGCCAGCAGCTTGAATCCAGGGGTGAACAATCAGCCCCAGCATTTT.